This T cell receptor beta chain appears in the sequencing data of a study of Graves' ophthalmopathy and Graves' hyperthyroidism. Study as a whole: Researchers obtained peripheral blood at initial diagnosis, before any treatment had begun.

As concerns this clonotype: No antigen is known for it.

Amplified material comprised TCR beta CDR3 regions derived from RNA transcripts. Second-round multiplex PCR followed a first-round RT-PCR using HTBI primers. TCRdb re-derived calls from the multiplex PCR reads in MiXCR, one entry per CDR3 protein. The table lists over 500,000 distinct CDR3 sequences, 22% of them singletons. Regarding the study as a whole: From stable hyperthyroidism, ophthalmopathy was separated by a 13-signature model with roughly 89% sensitivity and over 70% specificity.

The specimen sequenced was peripheral blood. The sequence derives from a woman aged 18-29 years with stable Graves' hyperthyroidism. Some clones in this sample may be carry-over from other donors' samples.

The CDR3 DNA follows: TGTGCCAGCAGTTCCGCCGGGCCAGCCTACGAGCAGTACTTC. Its protein product is CASSSAGPAYEQYF. This chain joins TRBV28 and TRBJ2-7; unclear D gene. Germline CDR1 reads MDHEN; CDR2 reads SYDVKM. The ends were cut back, 4 bases at V and 2 bases at J, with 12 bases in the middle. This CDR3 has 14 residues.